The 2 T cell receptor beta chains presented below share a single source sample, sequenced in a study of cytomegalovirus exposure and HLA in healthy donors. With 60 Vbeta and 13 Jbeta primers, the PCR was carried out. Assay: immunoSEQ multiplex PCR; the TCRdb copy retains only in-frame clones and omits some. The table lists about 93,000 clones, around three quarters of them singletons. The sample taken for sequencing was PBMCs. The receptors shown here come from a young man in good health and CMV-seronegative.

V gene TRBV6-1 combines with J gene TRBJ2-7, with TRBD1 matching over 9 bases. This CDR3 is 15 amino acids long. CDR1 and CDR2 (germline): MNHNS, SASEGT. V gave up 7 bases and J gave up 2 bases; unmatched junction bases: 9. This CDR3 reads CASNGGQGLTYEQYV. CDR3 nucleotides: TGTGCCAGCAATGGGGGACAGGGCCTAACCTACGAGCAGTACGTC.

The rearrangement uses TRBV5-4 and TRBJ2-7, with D unclear. Per germline, CDR1 SGHNT and CDR2 YYREEE (reference sequence). CDR3 size: 12 residues. Trimming removed 2 bases from V and 3 bases from J, with 6 bases in between. CDR3 region: CASSFQDYEQYF. For the CDR3, the DNA is TGTGCCAGCAGCTTTCAGGACTACGAGCAGTACTTC.